This is a list of T cell receptor beta chains from one sample in a study of T cells after yellow fever vaccination. TCRdb ran MiXCR on the 5' RACE reads and lists one entry per CDR3 protein. The table includes 620,000 or so distinct CDR3 sequences, 12% detected once. Material: PBMCs, obtained on the day of the yellow fever booster vaccination. The receptors derive from a young man who received the YFV17D yellow fever vaccine. Both conserved end residues are part of each CDR3. The D gene is left open where the match is weak. Size is stated for part of the rows, as once, few or many counts, or as a class when the clone is expanded.

V: TRBV28
length: 15
J: TRBJ2-7
size: NA
D: TRBD2
CDR3: CASSFETSGKYEQYF
DNA: TGTGCCAGCAGTTTCGAGACTAGCGGGAAGTACGAGCAGTACTTC

V: TRBV6-2/TRBV6-3
length: 14
J: TRBJ1-2
size: few
D: NA
CDR3: CASSYSAGTEGYTF
DNA: TGTGCCAGCAGTTACTCGGCGGGAACGGAAGGCTACACCTTC

V: TRBV4-2
length: 17
J: TRBJ2-3
size: NA
D: TRBD2
CDR3: CASSQLASGGNTDTQYF
DNA: TGTGCCAGCAGCCAATTAGCGAGCGGGGGAAACACAGATACGCAGTATTTT

V: TRBV6-1
length: 14
J: TRBJ2-3
size: NA
D: NA
CDR3: CASSPFYSSDTQYF
DNA: TGTGCCAGCAGCCCGTTCTACTCCTCAGATACGCAGTATTTT

V: TRBV24-1
length: 15
J: TRBJ2-4
size: few
D: NA
CDR3: CATSDFPSAKNIQYF
DNA: TGTGCCACCAGTGATTTTCCATCAGCCAAAAACATTCAGTACTTC

V: TRBV20-1
length: 15
J: TRBJ2-2
size: NA
D: NA
CDR3: CSARGRGRGPGELFF
DNA: TGCAGTGCTAGAGGGAGGGGGCGCGGGCCCGGGGAGCTGTTTTTT

V: TRBV6-5
length: 16
J: TRBJ2-7
size: NA
D: TRBD1
CDR3: CASSYTPDTGGHEQYF
DNA: TGTGCCAGCAGTTACACCCCTGATACAGGGGGCCACGAGCAGTACTTC

V: TRBV7-2
length: 13
J: TRBJ1-1
size: NA
D: NA
CDR3: CASSSPLRVEAFF
DNA: TGTGCCAGCAGCTCGCCCCTGCGCGTTGAAGCTTTCTTT

V: TRBV20-1
length: 12
J: TRBJ2-3
size: few
D: NA
CDR3: CSARSGMEPQYF
DNA: TGCAGTGCCCGGAGTGGTATGGAACCGCAGTATTTT

V: TRBV12-5
length: 13
J: TRBJ2-7
size: few
D: NA
CDR3: CASGSGDSYEQYF
DNA: TGTGCTAGTGGTTCTGGAGACTCCTACGAGCAGTACTTC